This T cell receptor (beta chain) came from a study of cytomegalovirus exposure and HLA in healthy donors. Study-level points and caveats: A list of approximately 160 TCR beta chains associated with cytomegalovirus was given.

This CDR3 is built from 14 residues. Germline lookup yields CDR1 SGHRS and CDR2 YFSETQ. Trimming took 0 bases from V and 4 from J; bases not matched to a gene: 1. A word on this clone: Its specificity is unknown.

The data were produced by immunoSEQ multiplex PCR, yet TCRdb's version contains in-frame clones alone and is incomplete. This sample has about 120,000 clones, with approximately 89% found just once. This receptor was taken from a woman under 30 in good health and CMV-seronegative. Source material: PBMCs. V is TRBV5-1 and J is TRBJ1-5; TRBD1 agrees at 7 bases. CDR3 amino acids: CASSLGDRNQPQHF. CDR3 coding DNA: TGCGCCAGCAGCTTGGGGGACAGAAATCAGCCCCAGCATTTT.